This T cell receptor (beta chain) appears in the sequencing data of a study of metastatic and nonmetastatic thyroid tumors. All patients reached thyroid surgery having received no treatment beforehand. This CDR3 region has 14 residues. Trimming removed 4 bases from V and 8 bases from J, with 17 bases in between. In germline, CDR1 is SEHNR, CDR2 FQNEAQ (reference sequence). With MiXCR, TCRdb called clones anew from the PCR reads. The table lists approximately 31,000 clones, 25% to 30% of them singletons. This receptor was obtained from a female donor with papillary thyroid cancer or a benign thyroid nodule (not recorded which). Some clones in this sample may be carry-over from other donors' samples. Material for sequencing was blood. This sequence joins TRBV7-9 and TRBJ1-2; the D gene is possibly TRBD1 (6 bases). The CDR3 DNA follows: TGTGCCAGCAGCTCAGGGCAGGGGAGTCAAGGCTACACCTTC. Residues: CASSSGQGSQGYTF.